This T cell receptor (beta chain) emerged from a study of blood T cell repertoires in COVID-19. Study summary: Whether acute or convalescent, the COVID-19 samples came from the United States, Italy and Spain. Nucleic acid was either cDNA or gDNA, and it came from T cells, B-cell-depleted T cells, or PBMCs.

In the original processing: How many nucleated cells were present was estimated from reference gene primer amplification. TCRdb's table, derived via immunoSEQ multiplex PCR, lists solely in-frame clones and lacks some. That table is the source of V, J and clone size, and D and trimming were worked out from the DNA. Here the sample spans some 100,000 clones, roughly nine tenths being singletons. CDR3 length: 11 residues. Germline V gene sequence: CDR1 SEHNR, CDR2 FQNEAQ (reference sequence). The V gene lost 1 base and the J gene lost 16 bases, with 11 bases spanning the gap. This TCR was sampled from a man aged 55 to 69 with acute or convalescent COVID-19. The sequenced sample consisted of peripheral blood. The chain uses TRBV7-9 and TRBJ2-1; a possible D gene is TRBD1 (5 bases). The CDR3 nucleotides are TGTGCCAGCAGCTTAGGGACACCTCCCTTCTTC. Protein product: CASSLGTPPFF.